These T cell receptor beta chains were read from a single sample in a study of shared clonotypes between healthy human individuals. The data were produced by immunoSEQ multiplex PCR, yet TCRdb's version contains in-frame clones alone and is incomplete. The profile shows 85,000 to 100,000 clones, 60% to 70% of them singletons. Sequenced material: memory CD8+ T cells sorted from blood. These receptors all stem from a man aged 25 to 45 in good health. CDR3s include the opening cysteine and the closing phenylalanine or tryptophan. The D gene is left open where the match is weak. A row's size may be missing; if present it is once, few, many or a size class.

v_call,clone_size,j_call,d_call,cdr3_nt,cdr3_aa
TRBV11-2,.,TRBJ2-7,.,TGTGCCAGCAGCTTAGCCTCACAGGGCGCCTACGAGCAGTACTTC,CASSLASQGAYEQYF
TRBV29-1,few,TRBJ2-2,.,TGCAGCGTTGATGCTGGGTACACCGGGGAGCTGTTTTTT,CSVDAGYTGELFF
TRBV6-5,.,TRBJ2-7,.,TGTGCCAGCAGTTACTCGAAACCTACCCCAGGGAACGAGCAGTACTTC,CASSYSKPTPGNEQYF
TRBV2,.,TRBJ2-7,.,TGTGCCAGCAGTCCAATGGGACAAGGCGAGCAGTACTTC,CASSPMGQGEQYF
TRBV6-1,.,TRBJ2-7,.,TGTGCCATCAGTGATATTGACTACGAGCAGTACTTC,CAISDIDYEQYF
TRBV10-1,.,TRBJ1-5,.,TGCGCCAGCAGTGAGTCGACAGTTTATCAGCCCCAGCATTTT,CASSESTVYQPQHF
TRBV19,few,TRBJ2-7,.,TGTGCCAGTAGTCCCGGACAGCTTCGTGAGCAGTACTTC,CASSPGQLREQYF
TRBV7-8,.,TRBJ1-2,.,TGTGCCAGCAGTCCGACAGAGCTCTATGGCTACACCTTC,CASSPTELYGYTF
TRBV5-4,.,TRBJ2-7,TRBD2,TGTGCCAGCAGCCGAGAGGACGGGAGGGCCTCCTACGAGCAGTACTTC,CASSREDGRASYEQYF
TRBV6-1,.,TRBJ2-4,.,TGTGCCAGCAGTGTGGTGGGCAACATTCAGTACTTC,CASSVVGNIQYF
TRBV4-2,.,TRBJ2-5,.,TGTGCCAGCAGCCAAGATGGAGTAGCGGATGAATCTGGGACCCAGTACTTC,CASSQDGVADESGTQYF
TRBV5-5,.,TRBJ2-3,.,TGTGCCAGCAGCGTACCGTCCGGGTCTAGCACAGATACGCAGTATTTT,CASSVPSGSSTDTQYF
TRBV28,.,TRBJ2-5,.,TGTGCCAGCAGTTTTCGTGGGGATGTCCAAGAGACCCAGTACTTC,CASSFRGDVQETQYF
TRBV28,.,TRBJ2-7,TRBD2,TGTGCCAGCAGTTTTCCCCGCCGGACTAGCGGGAGGAACACCTACGAGCAGTACTTC,CASSFPRRTSGRNTYEQYF
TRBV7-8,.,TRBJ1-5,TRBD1,TGTGCCAGCAGCGAAGACCAGGGGGAACAAGCCCAGCATTTT,CASSEDQGEQAQHF
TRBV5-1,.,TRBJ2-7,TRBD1,TGCGCCAGCAGCTTGTATACAGGGGGATACGAGCAGTACTTC,CASSLYTGGYEQYF
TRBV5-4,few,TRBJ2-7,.,TGTGCCAGCAGCTTTGATCCCACTCCCCTCTACGAGCAGTACTTC,CASSFDPTPLYEQYF
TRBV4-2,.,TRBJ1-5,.,TGTGCCAGCAGCCAAGTACCGGTGGAAGGGTATAGTCAGCCCCAGCATTTT,CASSQVPVEGYSQPQHF
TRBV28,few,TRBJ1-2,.,TGTGCCAGCAGTAGGACCTATGGCTACACCTTC,CASSRTYGYTF
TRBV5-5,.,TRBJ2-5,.,TGTGCCAGCAGCTCCGAACGTTTGGACCAGTACTTC,CASSSERLDQYF
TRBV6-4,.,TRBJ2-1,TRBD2,TGTGCCAGCAGTACCGGGACTAGCGGCACCGAGCAGTTCTTC,CASSTGTSGTEQFF
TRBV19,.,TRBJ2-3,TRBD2,TGTGCCAGTAGTCGAGACCTCGGGACTAGCGGGAGAATGTCTCAGTATTTT,CASSRDLGTSGRMSQYF
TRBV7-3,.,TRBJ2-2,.,TGTGCCAGCAGCTTAGGGCCCGGGGAGCTGTTTTTT,CASSLGPGELFF
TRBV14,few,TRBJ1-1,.,TGTGCCAGCAGCCCCGGCGGCCATGAAGCTTTCTTT,CASSPGGHEAFF
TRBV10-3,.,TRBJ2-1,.,TGTGCCAGCTTCCCCAGTCCGGAGTCCTACAATGAGCAGTTCTTC,CASFPSPESYNEQFF
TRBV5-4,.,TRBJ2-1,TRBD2,TGTGCCAGCAGGGATCAGACTAGCTTCAATGAGCAGTTCTTC,CASRDQTSFNEQFF
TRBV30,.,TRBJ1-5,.,TGTGCCTGGAGTAGGGACGGCGGGAACAATCAGCCCCAGCATTTT,CAWSRDGGNNQPQHF
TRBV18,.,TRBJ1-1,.,TGTGCCAGCTCACCACCGAGCACGGTCTCGAACACTGAAGCTTTCTTT,CASSPPSTVSNTEAFF
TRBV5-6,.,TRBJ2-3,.,TGTGCCAGCAGCCTCGCCGACAGGGGAGGGATGTGGGGGCAGTATTTT,CASSLADRGGMWGQYF
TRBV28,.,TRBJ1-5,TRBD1,TGTGCCAGCAGCAGGGACAGGGGGCTGAGCAATCAGCCCCAGCATTTT,CASSRDRGLSNQPQHF
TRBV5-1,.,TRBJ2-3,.,TGCGCCAGCAGCTTGGTGCCAGAAAGCACAGATACGCAGTATTTT,CASSLVPESTDTQYF
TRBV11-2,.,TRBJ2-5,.,TGTGCCAGCAGCTTACTCCAGGCCGCTGGGGAGACCCAGTACTTC,CASSLLQAAGETQYF
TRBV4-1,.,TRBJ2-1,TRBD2,TGCGCCAGCAGCCAAGACCAGGGGACTAGCGGTGATGAGCAGTTCTTC,CASSQDQGTSGDEQFF
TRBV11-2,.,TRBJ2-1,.,TGTGCCAGCAGCTTAGGTTACAGGAATGAGCAGTTCTTC,CASSLGYRNEQFF
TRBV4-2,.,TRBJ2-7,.,TGTGCCAGCAGCCGATCTTGGGGATACGAGCAGTACTTC,CASSRSWGYEQYF
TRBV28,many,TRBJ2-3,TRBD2,TGTGCCAGCAGTTTGGCGGGGGGAGGTCCCCTGTCTGATACGCAGTATTTT,CASSLAGGGPLSDTQYF
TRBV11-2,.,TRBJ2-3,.,TGTGCCAGCGGAGGGGACTCCCATCTGACCGGGCCAGATACGCAGTATTTT,CASGGDSHLTGPDTQYF
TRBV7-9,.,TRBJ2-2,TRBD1,TGTGCCAGCAGCTTTCCTACCGGGACAGCGAACACCGGGGAGCTGTTTTTT,CASSFPTGTANTGELFF
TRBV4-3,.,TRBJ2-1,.,TGCGCCAGCAGCCAAGACAAACTAGCTTTCAATGAGCAGTTCTTC,CASSQDKLAFNEQFF
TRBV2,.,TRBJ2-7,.,TGTGCCTGGACCTGGGCCAACATATACGAGCAGTACTTC,CAWTWANIYEQYF
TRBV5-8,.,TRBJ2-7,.,TGTGCCAGCAGCTTCTTACAGGGCTACGAGCAGTACTTC,CASSFLQGYEQYF
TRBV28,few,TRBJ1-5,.,TGTGCCAGCAGTACGAGCAATCAGCCCCAGCATTTT,CASSTSNQPQHF
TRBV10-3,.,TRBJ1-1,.,TGTGCCATCGCGAACCCCGGGGGGGGAACTGAAGCTTTCTTT,CAIANPGGGTEAFF
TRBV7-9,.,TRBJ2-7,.,TGTGCCAGCAGCTGGCCCGGGAACAGATCCTACGAGCAGTACTTC,CASSWPGNRSYEQYF
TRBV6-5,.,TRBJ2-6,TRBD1,TGTGCCAGCAGTTACGAGACAGGGGCTGGGGCCAACGTCCTGACTTTC,CASSYETGAGANVLTF
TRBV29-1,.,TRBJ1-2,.,TGCAGCGTGGAGACAAACCACTATGGCTACACCTTC,CSVETNHYGYTF
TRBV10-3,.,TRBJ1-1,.,TGTGCCATCAGTGCGGGAGCTCTGGAAGCTTTCTTT,CAISAGALEAFF
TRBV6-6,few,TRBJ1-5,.,TGTGCCAGCACCATTACAGGTAGCAATCAGCCCCAGCATTTT,CASTITGSNQPQHF
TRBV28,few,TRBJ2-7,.,TGTGCCAGCAGTTCGGACGATTACGAGCAGTACTTC,CASSSDDYEQYF
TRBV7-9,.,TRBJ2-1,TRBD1,TGTGCCAGCAGCGGGTACAGGGGGAGTTCCTACAATGAGCAGTTCTTC,CASSGYRGSSYNEQFF
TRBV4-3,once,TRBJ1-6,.,TGCGCCAGCAGCCAAGAACGGTTCTCGGATTCACCCCTCCACTTT,CASSQERFSDSPLHF
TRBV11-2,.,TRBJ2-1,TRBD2,TGTGCCAGCAGCTTACCAGCGGGAGGGAAAGATGAGCAGTTCTTC,CASSLPAGGKDEQFF
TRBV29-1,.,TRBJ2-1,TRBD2,TGCAGCGTTCGATGGAGCGGGAGGGAGTACAATGAGCAGTTCTTC,CSVRWSGREYNEQFF
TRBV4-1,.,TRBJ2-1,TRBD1,TGCGCCAGCACCCCGGGACAGGGGATATACAATGAGCAGTTCTTC,CASTPGQGIYNEQFF
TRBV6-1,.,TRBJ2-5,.,TGTGCCAGCAGTGAAATGAATTACAGGGTTTCGACACAAGAGACCCAGTACTTC,CASSEMNYRVSTQETQYF